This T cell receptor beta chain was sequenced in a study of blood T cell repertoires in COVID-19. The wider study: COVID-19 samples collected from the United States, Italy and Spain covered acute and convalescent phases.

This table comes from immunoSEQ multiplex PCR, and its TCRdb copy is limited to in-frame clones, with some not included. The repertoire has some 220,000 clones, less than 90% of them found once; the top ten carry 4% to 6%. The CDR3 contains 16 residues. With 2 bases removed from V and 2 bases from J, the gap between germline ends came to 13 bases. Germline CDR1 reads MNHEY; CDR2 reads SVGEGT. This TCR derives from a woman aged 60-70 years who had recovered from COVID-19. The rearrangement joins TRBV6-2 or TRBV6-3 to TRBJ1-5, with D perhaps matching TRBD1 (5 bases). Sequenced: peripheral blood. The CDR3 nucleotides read TGTGCCAGCAGTTACGGGGCAAGTGGGGGCAATCAGCCCCAGCATTTT. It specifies CASSYGASGGNQPQHF.